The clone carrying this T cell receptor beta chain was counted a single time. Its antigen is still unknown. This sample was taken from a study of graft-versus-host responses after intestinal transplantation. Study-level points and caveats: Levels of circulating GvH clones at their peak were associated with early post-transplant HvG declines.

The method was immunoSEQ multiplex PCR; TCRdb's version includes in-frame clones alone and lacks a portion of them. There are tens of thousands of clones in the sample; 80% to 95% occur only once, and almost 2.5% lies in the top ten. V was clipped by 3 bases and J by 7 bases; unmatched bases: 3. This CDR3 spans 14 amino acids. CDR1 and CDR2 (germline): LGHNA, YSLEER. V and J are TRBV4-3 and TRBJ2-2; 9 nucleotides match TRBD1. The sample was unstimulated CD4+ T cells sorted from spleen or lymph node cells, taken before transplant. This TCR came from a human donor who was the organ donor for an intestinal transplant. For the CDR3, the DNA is TGCGCCAGCAGCCACTGGACAGGGGTCGGGGAGCTGTTTTTT. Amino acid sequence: CASSHWTGVGELFF.